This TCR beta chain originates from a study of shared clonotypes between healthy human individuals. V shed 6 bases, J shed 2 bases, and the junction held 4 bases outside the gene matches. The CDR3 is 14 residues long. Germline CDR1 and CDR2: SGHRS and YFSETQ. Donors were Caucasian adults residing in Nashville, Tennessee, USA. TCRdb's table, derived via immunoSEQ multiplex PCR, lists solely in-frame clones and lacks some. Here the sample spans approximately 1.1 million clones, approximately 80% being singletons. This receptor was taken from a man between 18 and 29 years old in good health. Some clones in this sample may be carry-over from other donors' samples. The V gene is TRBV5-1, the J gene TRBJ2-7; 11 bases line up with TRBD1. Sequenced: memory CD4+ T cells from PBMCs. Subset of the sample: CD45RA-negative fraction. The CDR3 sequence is CASIMDRGPYEQYF. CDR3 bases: TGCGCCAGCATCATGGACAGGGGGCCCTACGAGCAGTACTTC.